This passage covers 32 T cell receptor beta chains from one sample sequenced in a study of T cell responses to AZD1222 COVID-19 vaccine. The repertoire was sequenced with immunoSEQ multiplex PCR; TCRdb's copy has only in-frame clones and lacks some. Of approximately 100,000 clones in the sample, less than 85% were seen once. The sequenced sample was peripheral blood, obtained 28 days after the second AZD1222 dose. Every receptor here comes from an adult who received the AZD1222 COVID-19 vaccine.

This clone was found a few times. The chain combines TRBV11-2 with TRBJ2-1; 11 bases agree with TRBD2. From germline, CDR1 is SGHAT and CDR2 FQNNGV. CDR3 length: 16 amino acids. With V trimmed by 0 bases and J by 3 bases, 1 base remained unmatched. The CDR3 coding sequence is TGTGCCAGCAGCTTAGAGGGACTAGCGGTCTACAATGAGCAGTTCTTC. As protein: CASSLEGLAVYNEQFF. Supplemented by reference TRBV11-2 and TRBJ2-1, the full variable domain reads EAGVAQSPRYKIIEKRQSVAFWCNPISGHATLYWYQQILGQGPKLLIQFQNNGVVDDSQLPKDRFSAERLKGVDSTLKIQPAKLEDSAVYLCASSLEGLAVYNEQFFGPGTRLTVL.

The V call is TRBV27, the J call TRBJ1-2; D may be TRBD1 (5 bases). CDR1 MNHEY and CDR2 SMNVEV come from the germline V gene (reference sequence). Trimming took 5 bases from V and 3 from J, leaving 22 bases between them. This CDR3 region has 17 residues. This CDR3 reads CASSPLLDPARDYGYTF. The CDR3 bases are TGTGCCAGCAGTCCACTCCTGGACCCGGCCAGGGACTATGGCTACACCTTC.

The V and J genes are TRBV27 and TRBJ1-6; 8 positions match TRBD1. The CDR3 is made up of 16 amino acids. Trimming took 6 bases from V and 4 from J; bases not matched to a gene: 8. The germline V gene encodes CDR1 MNHEY and CDR2 SMNVEV (reference sequence). The CDR3 nucleotides are TGTGCCAGCAGCGCCCACAGGGGGATTTATAATTCACCCCTCCACTTT. This translates into CASSAHRGIYNSPLHF.

V gene TRBV7-2 combines with J gene TRBJ2-2; D perhaps matches TRBD1 (5 bases). CDR3 length equals 13 residues. V was trimmed by 1 base and J by 8 bases, leaving 8 bases between them. Germline V gene lookup returns CDR1 SGHTA and CDR2 FQGNSA. CDR3 loop: CASSLGPGGELFF. CDR3 sequence (DNA): TGTGCCAGCAGCTTAGGGCCAGGGGGGGAGCTGTTTTTT.

This chain links TRBV9 with TRBJ1-1; D call uncertain. CDR1 and CDR2 (germline): SGDLS, YYNGEE. This CDR3 region has 13 residues. V was cut by 0 bases and J by 11 bases, with 14 bases left in between. CDR3 coding DNA: TGTGCCAGCAGCGTAGAACCCGGGGTCGGCGCTTTCTTT. It is translated as CASSVEPGVGAFF.

V and J are TRBV6-5 and TRBJ1-2; 8 bases match TRBD1. With 6 bases clipped from V and 3 bases from J, the junction kept 9 bases outside the gene matches. This CDR3 is built from 15 residues. Germline V gene data show CDR1 as MNHEY and CDR2 as SVGAGI. CDR3 residues: CASRGTGLRDYGYTF. DNA of the CDR3: TGTGCCAGCAGAGGGACAGGTTTGAGGGACTATGGCTACACCTTC.

This chain connects TRBV19 to TRBJ1-5, with 7 bases identical to TRBD1. The CDR3 sequence is 13 residues long. V was pared by 5 bases and J by 9 bases, with 7 bases of the junction left unmatched. Germline values: CDR1 LNHDA, CDR2 SQIVND (reference sequence). The DNA for the CDR3 is TGTGCCAGTAGTGCCCCGACAGGGCGGCCCCAGCATTTT. Translated, it gives CASSAPTGRPQHF.

CDR3 bases: TGTGCCAGCAGTTCCTGGACCGGGACAGGTATTGGAGCCGGGGAGCTGTTTTTT. Encoded protein: CASSSWTGTGIGAGELFF. This chain uses TRBV27 with TRBJ2-2; 8 bases line up with TRBD1. The CDR3 has 18 residues. V lost 4 bases, J lost 6 bases, and 16 bases stayed unmatched. The germline gives CDR1 MNHEY, CDR2 SMNVEV (reference sequence).

The V gene is TRBV5-4, the J gene TRBJ1-1; possible D gene TRBD1, 6 bases. Germline CDR1 SGHNT, CDR2 YYREEE (reference sequence). V lost 6 bases and J lost 1, with 13 bases in between. There are 14 residues in the CDR3. The DNA for the CDR3 is TGTGCCAGCATCAACCTAGGGGGGAACACTGAAGCTTTCTTT. Protein: CASINLGGNTEAFF.

The CDR3: CATSIGQGVYGYTF. In nucleotides, the CDR3 is TGTGCCACCAGCATTGGACAGGGGGTTTACGGCTACACCTTC. The rearrangement links TRBV15 to TRBJ1-2; 10 nucleotides align to TRBD1. Germline V gene data show CDR1 as LNHNV and CDR2 as YYDKDF (reference sequence). The trim removed 4 bases at V and 8 bases at J, leaving 7 bases unmatched. This CDR3 spans 14 amino acids.

V and J are TRBV11-2 and TRBJ2-7; TRBD1 aligns across 8 bases. This CDR3 has 13 residues. From germline, CDR1 is SGHAT and CDR2 FQNNGV. V lost 5 bases to trimming and J lost 6 bases; unmatched junction nucleotides: 6. CDR3: CASSMDRVFEQYF. The CDR3 region has the DNA TGTGCCAGCAGCATGGACAGGGTATTCGAGCAGTACTTC.

The rearrangement links TRBV6-5 to TRBJ2-7, with 10 bases fitting TRBD1. The germline CDR1 and CDR2 sequences are MNHEY and SVGAGI. The CDR3 loop spans 15 amino acids. With V trimmed by 4 bases and J by 5 bases, 8 bases remained unmatched. CDR3 nucleotide sequence: TGTGCCAGCAGTTCCCCGGGACAGGGGTGGGACGAGCAGTACTTC. Protein product: CASSSPGQGWDEQYF.

The sample holds one count of this clone. The chain has TRBV5-8 and TRBJ2-5; 9 nucleotides match TRBD1. The V segment lost 5 bases and the J segment 7 bases; nucleotides outside the gene matches: 12. This CDR3 has 15 amino acids. Germline lookup yields CDR1 SGHTS and CDR2 YDEGEE. The CDR3: CASRPTTGGEWTQYF. CDR3 coding DNA: TGTGCCAGCAGACCTACGACAGGGGGGGAATGGACCCAGTACTTC.

The chain uses TRBV5-1 and TRBJ2-2, with D unresolved. CDR3 size: 22 residues. V was shortened by 2 bases and J by 1 base, with 30 bases between the two germline ends. The germline CDR1 and CDR2 sequences are SGHRS and YFSETQ. The CDR3 spells CASSLGFGGMPLDPVNTGELFF. The CDR3 coding sequence is TGCGCCAGCAGCTTAGGTTTCGGCGGAATGCCCTTGGACCCAGTGAACACCGGGGAGCTGTTTTTT.

The chain employs TRBV18 and TRBJ2-1, with 10 nucleotides matching TRBD2. V shed 3 bases and J 0 bases; nucleotides not matched to a gene: 5. From germline, CDR1 is KGHSH and CDR2 LQKENI. This CDR3 comprises 17 residues. CDR3 nucleotides: TGTGCCAGCTCACCTATTGTAGCGGGGGGCTCCTACAATGAGCAGTTCTTC. Amino acids: CASSPIVAGGSYNEQFF.

This chain uses TRBV11-2 with TRBJ2-2; 11 bases align to TRBD2. J was trimmed by 6 bases and V by 3 bases; bases with no gene match: 9. The CDR3 spans 17 residues. Germline V gene data show CDR1 as SGHAT and CDR2 as FQNNGV. Written as DNA, the CDR3 is TGTGCCAGCAGCTTTGCTAATAGCGGGGGGGCCGCCGGGGAGCTGTTTTTT. Encoded protein: CASSFANSGGAAGELFF.

V gene TRBV27 combines with J gene TRBJ1-5, with D maybe TRBD1 (5 bases). The CDR3 runs 14 residues. The germline V gene has CDR1 MNHEY and CDR2 SMNVEV (reference sequence). With 4 bases removed from V and 7 bases from J, the gap between germline ends came to 14 bases. Here the CDR3 reads CASSSPGFGQPQHF. The CDR3 DNA sequence: TGTGCCAGCAGTTCACCAGGGTTCGGGCAGCCCCAGCATTTT.

The chain has TRBV11-2 and TRBJ1-1; TRBD1 is a possible D gene (5 bases). CDR3 length equals 14 residues. V dropped 5 bases and J dropped 5 bases, with 15 bases sitting between them. CDR1 and CDR2 (germline): SGHAT, FQNNGV. The CDR3 coding sequence is TGTGCCAGCAGCCCGGGGGTTCTTATGACTGAAGCTTTCTTT. It codes for CASSPGVLMTEAFF. The full variable domain, in which reference TRBV11-2 and TRBJ1-1 provide the parts outside the CDR3, is EAGVAQSPRYKIIEKRQSVAFWCNPISGHATLYWYQQILGQGPKLLIQFQNNGVVDDSQLPKDRFSAERLKGVDSTLKIQPAKLEDSAVYLCASSPGVLMTEAFFGQGTRLTVV.

This clone has a single count. V and J are TRBV5-4 and TRBJ1-6, with D unclear. In germline, CDR1 is SGHNT, CDR2 YYREEE (reference sequence). The CDR3 has 17 amino acids. The V end was cut by 0 bases, the J end by 0 bases, with 10 bases between. DNA for the CDR3: TGTGCCAGCAGCTTGGAGATAGGAGGCTCCTATAATTCACCCCTCCACTTT. It encodes CASSLEIGGSYNSPLHF. The full variable domain, completed using reference TRBV5-4 and TRBJ1-6, is ETGVTQSPTHLIKTRGQQVTLRCSSQSGHNTVSWYQQALGQGPQFIFQYYREEENGRGNFPPRFSGLQFPNYSSELNVNALELDDSALYLCASSLEIGGSYNSPLHFGNGTRLTVT.

The table lists this clone with a count of one. The chain couples TRBV7-8 to TRBJ2-2; D perhaps matches TRBD2 (6 bases). V lost 6 bases to trimming and J lost 5 bases, with 19 bases between them. The CDR3 consists of 16 residues. CDR1 is SGHVS, CDR2 FQNEAQ, per germline. The CDR3 region has the DNA TGTGCCAGCAGGGACCTAGACGGGGGAGGTACCGGGGAGCTGTTTTTT. Translated: CASRDLDGGGTGELFF.

The chain joins TRBV6-2 or TRBV6-3 to TRBJ2-1; D perhaps matches TRBD1 (5 bases). The CDR3 has 14 residues. Germline-derived CDR1 and CDR2 are MNHEY and SVGEGT. Trimming shortened V by 5 bases and J by 4 bases, and 12 bases separated the two germline ends. This CDR3 reads CASSNPGQYNEQFF. The CDR3 nucleotides are TGTGCCAGCAGTAATCCCGGACAATACAATGAGCAGTTCTTC.

The V gene is TRBV27, the J gene TRBJ1-4, with 8 bases matching TRBD1. CDR1 is MNHEY and CDR2 is SMNVEV in the germline V gene (reference sequence). Trimming cost V 6 bases and J 10 bases; bases outside gene matches: 4. There are 12 residues in the CDR3. The CDR3 DNA reads TGTGCCAGCAGCCTACAGGGGGGAAAACTGTTTTTT. It is translated as CASSLQGGKLFF.

The chain is built from TRBV5-8 and TRBJ2-7; D remains ambiguous. This CDR3 has 13 amino acids. The V gene's germline CDR1 is SGHTS and CDR2 YDEGEE. The V end lost 4 bases, the J end lost 2 bases, and 10 bases lay between the germline ends. This CDR3 is CASSRGTTYEQYF. The CDR3 DNA follows: TGTGCCAGCAGCCGTGGCACAACCTACGAGCAGTACTTC.

The chain links TRBV3-1 (or the pseudogene TRBV3-2) to TRBJ2-3; 11 bases line up with TRBD2. V was clipped by 5 bases and J by 1 base; unmatched bases: 8. The CDR3 has 17 residues. Germline lookup yields CDR1 LGHDT and CDR2 YNNKEL (reference sequence). In DNA, the CDR3 is TGTGCCAGCAGCTTCACTAGCGGGGGTTTCGGCACAGATACGCAGTATTTT. This gives the protein CASSFTSGGFGTDTQYF.

The chain combines TRBV28 with TRBJ1-1, with TRBD1 identical over 10 bases. CDR3 length equals 15 residues. The V gene end was trimmed by 5 bases and the J gene end by 5 bases; junction bases not matched to a gene: 8. CDR1 is MDHEN, CDR2 SYDVKM, per germline. Here the CDR3 reads CASSPVTGGYTEAFF. The CDR3 nucleotides read TGTGCCAGCAGTCCCGTGACAGGGGGCTATACTGAAGCTTTCTTT.

The J gene is TRBJ2-3, the V gene TRBV7-9, with 10 bases aligning to TRBD2. Losses at the gene ends were 5 bases for V and 5 bases for J; bases not matched to a gene: 16. The CDR3 spans 18 residues. Germline V gives CDR1 SEHNR, CDR2 FQNEAQ (reference sequence). The CDR3 nucleotides read TGTGCCAGCAGCGCACCTGGTGGAGCGGGAGGGTCACGAGATACGCAGTATTTT. Translation gives CASSAPGGAGGSRDTQYF.

CDR3 sequence: CASSAIPRQTVNTF. The CDR3 DNA reads as TGTGCCAGCAGCGCGATCCCACGCCAGACCGTAAACACCTTC. The J gene is TRBJ1-2, the V gene TRBV6-2 or TRBV6-3; D is unresolved. The length of the CDR3 is 14 residues. The germline gives CDR1 MNHEY, CDR2 SVGEGT. Deletions cut 6 bases from V and 12 bases from J, with 23 bases between.

The rearrangement joins TRBV19 to TRBJ2-1; TRBD2 matches 9 bases. Germline CDR1 reads LNHDA; CDR2 reads SQIVND (reference sequence). V was clipped by 5 bases and J by 7 bases; unmatched bases: 9. The CDR3 spans 15 residues. CDR3 region: CASSLAGEYGNEQFF. The CDR3 nucleotides are TGTGCCAGTAGTTTAGCGGGAGAATACGGAAATGAGCAGTTCTTC.

The gene calls are TRBV28 and TRBJ2-5; TRBD1 matches 9 bases. The V gene's germline CDR1 is MDHEN and CDR2 SYDVKM. J lost 5 bases, V lost 1 base, and 5 bases had no gene match. The CDR3 sequence is 15 residues long. CDR3 DNA: TGTGCCAGCAGTTTATCCCCACAGGGGGCGGAGACCCAGTACTTC. Translation: CASSLSPQGAETQYF. Complete variable domain (other parts from reference TRBV28 and TRBJ2-5): DVKVTQSSRYLVKRTGEKVFLECVQDMDHENMFWYRQDPGLGLRLIYFSYDVKMKEKGDIPEGYSVSREKKERFSLILESASTNQTSMYLCASSLSPQGAETQYFGPGTRLLVL.

This chain uses TRBV23-1 with TRBJ1-1; D is unresolved. TRBV23-1 is filed as an ORF, its function uncertain. There are 10 residues in the CDR3. Trimming took 7 bases from V and 8 from J, leaving 8 bases between them. DNA for the CDR3: TGCGCCAGCAACGCTGGGGAAGCTTTCTTT. Amino acids: CASNAGEAFF.

The rearrangement joins TRBV10-3 to TRBJ2-2; D is unclear. Trimming took off 3 bases at V and 1 base at J, with 9 bases between the two ends. CDR1 is ENHRY, CDR2 SYGVKD, per germline. This CDR3 has 15 residues. CDR3 in amino acids: CAISDGRMNTGELFF. The CDR3 DNA reads TGTGCCATCAGTGATGGGCGGATGAACACCGGGGAGCTGTTTTTT.

The V call is TRBV7-9, the J call TRBJ2-1; D gene uncertain. The germline V and J ends were trimmed by 0 bases and 8 bases, with 14 bases remaining between them. The germline V gene has CDR1 SEHNR and CDR2 FQNEAQ (reference sequence). This CDR3 is 15 amino acids long. CDR3 nucleotide sequence: TGTGCCAGCAGCTTAGCGGTCAGAATCTTCGATGAGCAGTTCTTC. Translation gives CASSLAVRIFDEQFF.